One sample yielded the 13 T cell receptor beta chains listed below, sequenced in a study of OX40 agonist ivuxolimab in advanced cancers. Libraries came from the immunoSEQ multiplex PCR assay. Here the immuneACCESS table is served through TCRdb, limited to in-frame sequences with V and J called. Missing clones are a known gap in these copies; in checked studies unresolved V genes cover under half, and the rest lacks a known reason. The sample table shows approximately 67,000 clones, and about nine tenths are seen once. The ten biggest clones cover 2% to 2.5% of the sample. This sample comprised CD4+ or CD8+ T cells sorted from blood, obtained in a trial of the OX40 agonist ivuxolimab. These receptors were collected from an adult with an advanced solid tumor such as melanoma, head and neck, liver or kidney cancer.

For this clone: Germline and junction disagree at one end, which may indicate a read error. Other DNA sequences in the same sample also yield this CDR3. The chain recombines TRBV9 with TRBJ2-2, with TRBD1 as a possible D gene (6 bases). Germline-derived CDR1 and CDR2 are SGDLS and YYNGEE. The CDR3 is 14 residues long. CDR3 amino acids: CASSVTGNTGELFF. CDR3 coding DNA: TGTGCCAGTAGCGTGACAGGGAACACCGGGGAGCTGTTTTTT.

This sequence joins TRBV6-5 and TRBJ1-5; TRBD1 matches at 7 bases. Germline CDR1 reads MNHEY; CDR2 reads SVGAGI. The V gene end was trimmed by 10 bases and the J gene end by 3 bases; junction bases not matched to a gene: 12. This CDR3 has 15 residues. Written as DNA, the CDR3 is TGTGCCACCCGGGGGGCAGGGGGGGTCAATCAGCCCCAGCATTTT. Its translation: CATRGAGGVNQPQHF.

This sequence joins TRBV5-1 and TRBJ2-5; the match to TRBD2 covers 14 bases. The germline CDR1 and CDR2 sequences are SGHRS and YFSETQ. This CDR3 has 16 residues. V shed 4 bases, J shed 5 bases, and the junction held 7 bases outside the gene matches. The CDR3 sequence: CASSRLTSGGAETQYF. In nucleotides, the CDR3 is TGCGCCAGCAGCCGATTGACTAGCGGGGGGGCGGAGACCCAGTACTTC.

The chain combines TRBV19 with TRBJ2-3, with TRBD2 matching 7 bases. CDR3 length: 17 amino acids. CDR1 LNHDA and CDR2 SQIVND come from the germline V gene (reference sequence). With 5 bases clipped from V and 6 bases from J, the junction kept 17 bases outside the gene matches. CDR3 sequence reads: CASSPPLGSGTTDTQYF. In DNA form, the CDR3 reads TGTGCCAGTAGTCCCCCCCTGGGCAGCGGGACTACGGATACGCAGTATTTT. The variable domain in full, completed from reference TRBV19 and TRBJ2-3, reads DGGITQSPKYLFRKEGQNVTLSCEQNLNHDAMYWYRQDPGQGLRLIYYSQIVNDFQKGDIAEGYSVSREKKESFPLTVTSAQKNPTAFYLCASSPPLGSGTTDTQYFGPGTRLTVL.

CDR3 residues: CASIVGLNFEQYF. CDR3 sequence (DNA): TGTGCCAGCATTGTGGGACTAAATTTCGAGCAGTACTTC. The gene calls are TRBV2 and TRBJ2-7, with TRBD2 identical over 7 bases. The CDR3 covers 13 residues. CDR1 SNHLY and CDR2 FYNNEI come from the germline V gene. V was pared by 7 bases and J by 6 bases, with 9 bases of the junction left unmatched.

V is TRBV28 and J is TRBJ1-2, with D possibly being TRBD1 (5 bases). From germline, CDR1 is MDHEN and CDR2 SYDVKM. The V end lost 6 bases, the J end lost 6 bases, and 29 bases lay between the germline ends. The CDR3 spans 18 residues. The CDR3 reads CASSFWRNPGTPWDGYTF. Written as DNA, the CDR3 is TGTGCCAGCAGCTTCTGGCGGAATCCCGGGACCCCCTGGGATGGCTACACCTTC.

The rearrangement links TRBV7-2 to TRBJ1-4; D may be TRBD1 (6 bases). This CDR3 is 13 amino acids long. V dropped 5 bases and J dropped 14 bases, with 18 bases sitting between them. Germline lookup yields CDR1 SGHTA and CDR2 FQGNSA. CDR3 sequence reads: CASSPGDRQRLFF. The CDR3 DNA follows: TGTGCCAGCAGCCCAGGGGATAGACAGAGGCTGTTTTTT.

V is TRBV6-1 and J is TRBJ2-7, with D possibly being TRBD1 (5 bases). CDR3 length equals 14 residues. The germline V and J ends were trimmed by 9 bases and 4 bases, with 19 bases remaining between them. CDR1 MNHNS and CDR2 SASEGT come from the germline V gene. CDR3 DNA sequence: TGTGCCAGTATAAGGGGCGCCGGGTCGTACGAGCAGTACTTC. It specifies CASIRGAGSYEQYF.

Here the CDR3 DNA reads TGCAGCGTTGTCGAGTCTCCGGGGGGGACAGCTTTCTTT. This encodes CSVVESPGGTAFF. The chain uses TRBV29-1 and TRBJ1-1; possibly TRBD1 for D (5 bases). This CDR3 contains 13 residues. Trimming cost V 4 bases and J 10 bases, with 19 bases left between them. Germline CDR1 and CDR2: SQVTM and ANQGSEA.

The chain uses TRBV19 and TRBJ2-6, with a possible D match to TRBD2 (5 bases). With 5 bases removed from V and 0 bases from J, the gap between germline ends came to 5 bases. The germline V gene has CDR1 LNHDA and CDR2 SQIVND (reference sequence). This CDR3 region has 14 residues. CDR3 nucleotide sequence: TGTGCCAGTAGTGAGGGCTCTGGGGCCAACGTCCTGACTTTC. This gives the protein CASSEGSGANVLTF.

This clone was seen once. This chain uses TRBV11-2 with TRBJ2-1; the D gene is possibly TRBD2 (6 bases). Trimming took 6 bases from V and 5 from J, leaving 17 bases between them. CDR3 size: 15 residues. CDR1 is SGHAT, CDR2 FQNNGV, per germline. The DNA for the CDR3 is TGTGCCAGCAGGCGATCCGGGACTCCTAACAATGAGCAGTTCTTC. This codes for CASRRSGTPNNEQFF.

The chain carries TRBV28 and TRBJ1-1, with D possibly TRBD1 on 6 matching bases. The germline V gene has CDR1 MDHEN and CDR2 SYDVKM. V was shortened by 5 bases and J by 6 bases, with 13 bases between the two germline ends. The CDR3 contains 13 residues. CDR3 sequence reads: CASSEPQGSEAFF. In nucleotides, the CDR3 is TGTGCCAGCAGTGAACCACAGGGCTCTGAAGCTTTCTTT.

The chain employs TRBV6-1 and TRBJ2-6, with a weak D call TRBD2 (6 bases). The CDR3 sequence is 16 residues long. Germline values: CDR1 MNHNS, CDR2 SASEGT. Trimming left V 2 bases short and J 2 bases short, with 10 bases between. The CDR3 DNA follows: TGTGCCAGCAGTGAAAGATCGGGAGCTGGGGCCAACGTCCTGACTTTC. Translation gives CASSERSGAGANVLTF.